Each of the 27 T cell receptor beta chains below was sequenced from the same sample in a study of blood T cell repertoires in COVID-19. Some clones are missing from TCRdb's copy, which holds only in-frame ones; the method was immunoSEQ multiplex PCR. The sample has around 200,000 clones; roughly 80% are singletons. Sequencing was done on a sample of peripheral blood. The receptor set was obtained from a human donor with acute or convalescent COVID-19. The donor label of this sample is uncertain.

This clone was recorded only once. A junction boundary mismatches the germline segment, possibly from a read error. This rearrangement joins TRBV6-6 to TRBJ2-7; no reliable D call. The germline V gene encodes CDR1 MNHNY and CDR2 SVGAGI (reference sequence). CDR3 length equals 13 residues. The CDR3, as DNA: TGTGCCAGCAGCTACTATGGGCCAGGCGAGCAGTACTTC. The encoded protein is CASSYYGPGEQYF.

The V call is TRBV5-1, the J call TRBJ2-3; D gene ambiguous. This CDR3 region has 14 residues. Per the germline V gene, CDR1 is SGHRS and CDR2 is YFSETQ. V dropped 0 bases and J dropped 2 bases, with 7 bases sitting between them. The DNA for the CDR3 is TGCGCCAGCAGCTTGGGCCAGAACACAGATACGCAGTATTTT. Its translation is CASSLGQNTDTQYF.

As DNA, the CDR3 is TGTGCCAGCAGCTTGACAGGGGCTGGAAACACCATATATTTT. It specifies CASSLTGAGNTIYF. The chain links TRBV5-5 to TRBJ1-3, with 7 nucleotides matching TRBD1. Per the germline V gene, CDR1 is SGHKS and CDR2 is YYEKEE (reference sequence). The CDR3 spans 14 residues. J lost 2 bases, V lost 1 base, and 0 bases had no gene match. Full variable domain (remainder filled in from reference TRBV5-5 and TRBJ1-3): DAGVTQSPTHLIKTRGQQVTLRCSPISGHKSVSWYQQVLGQGPQFIFQYYEKEERGRGNFPDRFSARQFPNYSSELNVNALLLGDSALYLCASSLTGAGNTIYFGEGSWLTVV.

The chain combines TRBV27 with TRBJ1-6; TRBD1 matches at 11 bases. CDR1 MNHEY and CDR2 SMNVEV come from the germline V gene (reference sequence). J lost 3 bases, V lost 6 bases, and 10 bases had no gene match. This CDR3 comprises 18 residues. Written as DNA, the CDR3 is TGTGCCAGCAGCCTCGTCGGGACAGGGGGATTCTATAATTCACCCCTCCACTTT. Protein: CASSLVGTGGFYNSPLHF.

The chain combines TRBV6-4 with TRBJ2-7; the D gene is possibly TRBD2 (6 bases). Per the germline V gene, CDR1 is MRHNA and CDR2 is SNTAGT. The CDR3 covers 15 residues. V was trimmed by 5 bases and J by 2 bases, leaving 16 bases between them. CDR3 bases: TGTGCCAGCAGTCGCTCGGGAGTGGGGCCCTACGAGCAGTACTTC. Its protein product is CASSRSGVGPYEQYF.

This chain links TRBV7-9 with TRBJ2-3; 9 positions agree with TRBD2. Germline values: CDR1 SEHNR, CDR2 FQNEAQ (reference sequence). This CDR3 is 15 amino acids long. The V and J ends lost 4 bases and 4 bases, in that order; junction bases with no gene match: 6. Written as DNA, the CDR3 is TGTGCCAGCAGCTCGACTAGCGGACAGGCAGATACGCAGTATTTT. This encodes CASSSTSGQADTQYF.

The gene calls are TRBV23-1 and TRBJ1-4; weak D call: TRBD1 (6 bases). Being an ORF, TRBV23-1 has a function that is uncertain. Trimming took off 6 bases at V and 8 bases at J, with 28 bases between the two ends. There are 18 residues in the CDR3. The CDR3 DNA sequence: TGCGCCAGCAGACTCCCAGCCTCCCGGGGGGCCGGGGGAGAAAAACTGTTTTTT. Its translation: CASRLPASRGAGGEKLFF.

V is TRBV27 and J is TRBJ2-7; TRBD1 might be the D (6 bases). This CDR3 contains 13 residues. Germline V CDR1 and CDR2: MNHEY, SMNVEV (reference sequence). V was clipped by 4 bases and J by 1 base, with 8 bases between them. The CDR3 here is CASSSDRSYEQYF. In nucleotides, the CDR3 is TGTGCCAGCAGTTCCGACAGGTCCTACGAGCAGTACTTC.

The chain links TRBV30 to TRBJ1-4; 9 nucleotides agree with TRBD1. CDR1 and CDR2 (germline): GTSNPN, SVGIG (reference sequence). The length of the CDR3 is 12 residues. The ends lost 7 bases at V and 8 bases at J; junction bases unmatched: 5. The CDR3 DNA reads TGTGCCTCCCGGGACAGGGTCGAAAAACTGTTTTTT. This encodes CASRDRVEKLFF.

This clone was seen only a few times. The chain combines TRBV28 with TRBJ1-2; TRBD1 matches at 9 bases. From germline, CDR1 is MDHEN and CDR2 SYDVKM. CDR3 size: 17 residues. Trimming took 4 bases from V and 4 from J; bases not matched to a gene: 13. The CDR3 reads CASSSPGQGFQGYGYTF. The CDR3 region has the DNA TGTGCCAGCAGTTCTCCGGGACAGGGTTTCCAAGGCTATGGCTACACCTTC.

This sequence joins TRBV2 and TRBJ1-6; D is unresolved. The germline CDR1 and CDR2 sequences are SNHLY and FYNNEI. The CDR3 consists of 18 residues. V was clipped by 4 bases and J by 0 bases, with 16 bases between them. CDR3 in DNA: TGTGCCAGCAGTGTTAGAAGAAGCCGGGGCTCCTATAATTCACCCCTCCACTTT. Protein product: CASSVRRSRGSYNSPLHF. The full variable domain, completed using reference TRBV2 and TRBJ1-6, is EPEVTQTPSHQVTQMGQEVILRCVPISNHLYFYWYRQILGQKVEFLVSFYNNEISEKSEIFDDQFSVERPDGSNFTLKIRSTKLEDSAMYFCASSVRRSRGSYNSPLHFGNGTRLTVT.

J is TRBJ1-3 and V is TRBV5-1; D uncertain. There are 16 residues in the CDR3. Trimming cost V 5 bases and J 2 bases, with 17 bases left between them. In germline, CDR1 is SGHRS, CDR2 YFSETQ. CDR3 bases: TGCGCCAGCAGGGATGGGCAGAGACTAACTGGAAACACCATATATTTT. This translates into CASRDGQRLTGNTIYF.

The J gene is TRBJ1-2, the V gene TRBV13; D is undetermined. With 3 bases removed from V and 6 bases from J, the gap between germline ends came to 17 bases. The CDR3 extends over 15 amino acids. Germline loops: CDR1 PRHDT, CDR2 FYEKMQ (reference sequence). CDR3 sequence (DNA): TGTGCCAGCAGCTTTGCGGGTAATTCGTTTCATGGCTACACCTTC. Translating gives CASSFAGNSFHGYTF.

The CDR3 protein is CASSAGRGGAGANVLTF. The CDR3 DNA reads as TGTGCCAGTAGTGCGGGGCGAGGGGGCGCTGGGGCCAACGTCCTGACTTTC. The chain employs TRBV19 and TRBJ2-6, with D tentatively TRBD1 (7 bases). Germline V CDR1 and CDR2: LNHDA, SQIVND (reference sequence). V lost 5 bases to trimming and J lost 2 bases, with 16 bases between them. CDR3 length equals 17 residues.

The chain couples TRBV5-1 to TRBJ2-2; D is undetermined. This CDR3 comprises 17 residues. Deletions cut 1 base from V and 1 base from J, with 14 bases between. Germline V gives CDR1 SGHRS, CDR2 YFSETQ. The CDR3 loop reads CASSLTRWAGNTGELFF. The CDR3 coding sequence is TGCGCCAGCAGCTTGACCAGGTGGGCTGGGAACACCGGGGAGCTGTTTTTT.

V and J are TRBV6-2 or TRBV6-3 and TRBJ2-5, with 9 bases matching TRBD2. Losses at the gene ends were 2 bases for V and 6 bases for J; bases not matched to a gene: 10. Germline assignment: CDR1 MNHEY and CDR2 SVGEGT. The CDR3 consists of 16 residues. The DNA of the CDR3 is TGTGCCAGCAGTTACGGTAGCGGGAGTAGTTTAAAGACCCAGTACTTC. Translation: CASSYGSGSSLKTQYF.

The V and J genes are TRBV27 and TRBJ1-2, with 9 bases aligning to TRBD1. The CDR3 spans 16 residues. Trimming cost V 3 bases and J 8 bases; bases outside gene matches: 13. Germline V gives CDR1 MNHEY, CDR2 SMNVEV (reference sequence). Here the CDR3 reads CASSFQPTGGARGYTF. Written as DNA, the CDR3 is TGTGCCAGCAGTTTTCAACCTACAGGGGGCGCTCGGGGCTACACCTTC.

The gene calls are TRBV30 and TRBJ2-1; the match to TRBD2 covers 9 bases. This CDR3 spans 14 amino acids. Trimming took 2 bases from V and 5 from J; bases not matched to a gene: 4. Germline values: CDR1 GTSNPN, CDR2 SVGIG (reference sequence). CDR3 bases: TGTGCCTGGAGTATAGGCGGGGGGGACAATGAGCAGTTCTTC. It codes for CAWSIGGGDNEQFF. Supplemented by reference TRBV30 and TRBJ2-1, the full variable domain reads SQTIHQWPATLVQPVGSPLSLECTVEGTSNPNLYWYRQAAGRGLQLLFYSVGIGQISSEVPQNLSASRPQDRQFILSSKKLLLSDSGFYLCAWSIGGGDNEQFFGPGTRLTVL.

The chain uses TRBV11-3 and TRBJ1-1, with D unclear. The CDR3 sequence is 14 residues long. Germline V gives CDR1 SGHNT, CDR2 YENEEA. Trimming removed 2 bases at V and 3 bases at J, with 10 bases between. For the CDR3, the DNA is TGTGCCAGCAGCTTAACCGGGGTGGACACTGAAGCTTTCTTT. This gives the protein CASSLTGVDTEAFF.

The V and J genes are TRBV11-1 and TRBJ2-2, with D perhaps matching TRBD1 (6 bases). CDR1 SGHAT and CDR2 FQDESV come from the germline V gene (reference sequence). V lost 5 bases and J lost 4, with 14 bases in between. This CDR3 has 15 amino acids. The CDR3 is CASSPPPGATGELFF. The CDR3, as DNA: TGTGCCAGCAGCCCCCCGCCAGGGGCCACCGGGGAGCTGTTTTTT. The complete variable domain, with remaining parts taken from reference TRBV11-1 and TRBJ2-2, reads EAEVAQSPRYKITEKSQAVAFWCDPISGHATLYWYRQILGQGPELLVQFQDESVVDDSQLPKDRFSAERLKGVDSTLKIQPAELGDSAMYLCASSPPPGATGELFFGEGSRLTVL.

The table lists this clone with many counts. V and J are TRBV11-2 and TRBJ1-6; D unresolved. The length of the CDR3 is 14 residues. V was trimmed by 3 bases and J by 6 bases, leaving 9 bases between them. Germline V gene data show CDR1 as SGHAT and CDR2 as FQNNGV. CDR3 in DNA: TGTGCCAGCAGCTTCAAACACCTTAATTCACCCCTCCACTTT. Translation gives CASSFKHLNSPLHF.

The V gene is TRBV7-3, the J gene TRBJ2-1; D gene ambiguous. Germline V gives CDR1 SGHTA, CDR2 FQGTGA. The CDR3 runs 12 residues. The V gene lost 4 bases and the J gene lost 9 bases, with 10 bases spanning the gap. The CDR3 protein is CASSSTVGEQFF. The CDR3 coding sequence is TGTGCCAGCAGCTCGACTGTCGGTGAGCAGTTCTTC.

The rearrangement uses TRBV19 and TRBJ1-1; weak D call: TRBD1 (5 bases). V shed 3 bases and J shed 9 bases, with 11 bases lying between them. Germline assignment: CDR1 LNHDA and CDR2 SQIVND (reference sequence). This CDR3 region has 12 residues. The CDR3 reads CASSIRAGKAFF. The CDR3, as DNA: TGTGCCAGTAGTATCCGGGCAGGGAAAGCTTTCTTT.

The chain combines TRBV7-3 with TRBJ2-3; 16 bases agree with TRBD2. Losses at the gene ends were 6 bases for V and 4 bases for J; bases not matched to a gene: 7. The CDR3 is 17 amino acids. CDR1 is SGHTA and CDR2 is FQGTGA in the germline V gene. As DNA, the CDR3 is TGTGCCAGCAGTCCGGGACTAGCGGGAGGGGGCGCAGATACGCAGTATTTT. As protein: CASSPGLAGGGADTQYF.

The genes are TRBV9 and TRBJ2-3; 9 positions match TRBD2. J lost 2 bases, V lost 0 bases, and 4 bases had no gene match. The germline V gene encodes CDR1 SGDLS and CDR2 YYNGEE. The CDR3 extends over 16 amino acids. CDR3 DNA sequence: TGTGCCAGCAGCGTAGGGCGGGGGGGATCCACAGATACGCAGTATTTT. This sequence encodes CASSVGRGGSTDTQYF.

The J gene is TRBJ2-3, the V gene TRBV7-3; 9 bases are shared with TRBD1. V shed 4 bases, J shed 5 bases, and the junction held 4 bases outside the gene matches. In germline, CDR1 is SGHTA, CDR2 FQGTGA. This CDR3 comprises 14 residues. CDR3 in amino acids: CASSSPGQGDTQYF. For the CDR3, the DNA is TGTGCCAGCAGCTCCCCGGGACAGGGAGATACGCAGTATTTT.

This clone was detected once. The chain combines TRBV19 with TRBJ1-1, with D perhaps TRBD1 (6 bases). This CDR3 region has 14 residues. Trimming left V 0 bases short and J 9 bases short, with 14 bases between. Germline CDR1 LNHDA, CDR2 SQIVND (reference sequence). The CDR3 loop reads CASSIDRDTRKAFF. CDR3 nucleotide sequence: TGTGCCAGTAGTATAGACCGGGACACCAGAAAAGCTTTCTTT.